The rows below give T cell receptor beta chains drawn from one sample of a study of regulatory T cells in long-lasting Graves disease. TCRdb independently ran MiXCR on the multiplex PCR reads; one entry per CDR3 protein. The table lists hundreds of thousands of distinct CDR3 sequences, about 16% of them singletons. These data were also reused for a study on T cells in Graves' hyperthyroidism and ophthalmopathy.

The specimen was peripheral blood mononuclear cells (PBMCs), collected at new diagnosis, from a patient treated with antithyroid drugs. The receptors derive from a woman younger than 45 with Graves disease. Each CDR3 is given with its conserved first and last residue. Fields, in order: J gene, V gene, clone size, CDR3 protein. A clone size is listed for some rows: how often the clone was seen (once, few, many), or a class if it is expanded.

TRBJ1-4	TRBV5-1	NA	CASSLMRAGGSNEKLFF
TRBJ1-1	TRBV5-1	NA	CASSLLSAGEAGNTEAFF
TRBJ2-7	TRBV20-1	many	CSARFSGGYEQYF
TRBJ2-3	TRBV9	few	CASSSSFTQYF
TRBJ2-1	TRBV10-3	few	CAISGPWPSGRFRQFF
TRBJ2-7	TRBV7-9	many	CASSPHDSSSRAYEQYF
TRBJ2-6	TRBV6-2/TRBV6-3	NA	CASSCSRSSARSGANVLTF
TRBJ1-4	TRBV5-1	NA	CASSLEFRGNEKLFF
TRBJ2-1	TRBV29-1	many	CSGSGTSGLLWGVEQFF
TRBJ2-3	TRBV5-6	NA	CASSLDPVKQYF
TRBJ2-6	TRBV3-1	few	CASSPHTSSGANVLTF
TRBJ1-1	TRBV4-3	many	CASSQGYRAPEAFF
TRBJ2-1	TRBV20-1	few	CSAQPNFRWLAEPCNEQFF
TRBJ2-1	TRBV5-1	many	CASSRGSGTSGYNEQFF
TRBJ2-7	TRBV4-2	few	CASSRRKSDIRGYEQYF
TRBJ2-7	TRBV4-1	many	CASSAQETLATEQYF
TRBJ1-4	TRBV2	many	CASSERDRGLSTNEKLFF
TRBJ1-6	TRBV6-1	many	CASSPRTANSPLHF
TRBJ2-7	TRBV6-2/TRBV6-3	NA	CASSPTPTSGRGEQYF
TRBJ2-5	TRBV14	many	CASSPLAGGRETQYF
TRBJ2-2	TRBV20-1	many	CSAPASGYPNTGELFF
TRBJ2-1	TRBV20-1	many	CSANYRVTGGVRRESNYNEQFF
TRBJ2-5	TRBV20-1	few	CSALTDAETQYF
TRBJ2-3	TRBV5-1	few	CASNPAGVVPTDTQYF
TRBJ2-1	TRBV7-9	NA	CASSSKFRSSYDEQFF
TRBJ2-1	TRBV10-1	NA	CASSGEGKGASYNEQFF
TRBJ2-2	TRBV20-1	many	CSARGGMGTGELFF
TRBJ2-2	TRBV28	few	CASSPFRVTGELFF
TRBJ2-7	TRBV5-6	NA	CASSPTGTSAYEQYF
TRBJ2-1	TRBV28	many	CASSFSAREQFF
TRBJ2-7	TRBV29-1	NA	CSVEAEAYEQYF
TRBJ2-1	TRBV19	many	CASSIDPADNEQFF
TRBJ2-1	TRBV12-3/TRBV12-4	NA	CASSPRLAGVNEQFF
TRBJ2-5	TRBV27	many	CASSTWDSPQETQYF
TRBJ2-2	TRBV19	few	CASSSMGGWDTGELFF
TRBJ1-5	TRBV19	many	CASSTNGWEAYSNQPQHF
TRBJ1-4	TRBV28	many	CASSPLPAPTNEKLFF
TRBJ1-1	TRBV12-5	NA	CASGFGIEAFF
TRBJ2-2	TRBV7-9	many	CASSRRRTNTGELFF
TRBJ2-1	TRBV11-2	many	CASSLEGQSNEQFF
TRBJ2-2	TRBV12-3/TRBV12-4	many	CASTPLEGVNTGELFF
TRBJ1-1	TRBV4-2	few	CASSQTGHRTEAFF
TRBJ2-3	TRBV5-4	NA	CASSLRYRAPDTQYF
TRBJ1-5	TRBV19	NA	CASSIAAGGLQSQHF
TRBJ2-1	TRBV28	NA	CASSLFGSGTYNEQFF
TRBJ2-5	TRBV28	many	CASSLSGRNLLAGEQETQYF
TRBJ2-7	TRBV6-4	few	CASSIIGGTEQYF